Listed below are T cell receptor beta chains from one sample, sequenced in a study of cytomegalovirus exposure and HLA in healthy donors. Data came from immunoSEQ multiplex PCR; TCRdb stores just in-frame clones and leaves some out. The sample records about 190,000 clones, 60% to 80% being singletons. Sequences were obtained from PBMCs. These TCRs come from a woman under 40 in good health and CMV-seropositive. CDR3s include the opening cysteine and the closing phenylalanine or tryptophan. Fields, in order: V gene, J gene, CDR3 protein.

v_gene: TRBV27
j_gene: TRBJ2-3
CDR3aa: CASSLTSGIATDTQYF

v_gene: TRBV5-4
j_gene: TRBJ1-4
CDR3aa: CASSLGQRNEKLFF

v_gene: TRBV6-1
j_gene: TRBJ1-1
CDR3aa: CASSPFTVNTEAFF

v_gene: TRBV9
j_gene: TRBJ2-1
CDR3aa: CASSVVAGGSGNEQFF

v_gene: TRBV14
j_gene: TRBJ2-7
CDR3aa: CASSQSGLEQYF

v_gene: TRBV5-5
j_gene: TRBJ2-1
CDR3aa: CASSSPGTGVLQQFF

v_gene: TRBV28
j_gene: TRBJ2-3
CDR3aa: CASSLAGVVSTDTQYF

v_gene: TRBV4-1
j_gene: .
CDR3aa: CASSQDRTSGSSYEQYF

v_gene: TRBV4-1
j_gene: TRBJ1-2
CDR3aa: CASSQTAAALGYTF

v_gene: TRBV28
j_gene: TRBJ1-5
CDR3aa: CASSKDRVNQPQHF

v_gene: TRBV6-5
j_gene: TRBJ1-1
CDR3aa: CASTQAEATEAFF

v_gene: TRBV28
j_gene: TRBJ1-2
CDR3aa: CASSLPGTGNGYTF

v_gene: TRBV4-1
j_gene: TRBJ2-7
CDR3aa: CASSQQFLESSYEQYF

v_gene: TRBV4-1
j_gene: TRBJ1-6
CDR3aa: CASSQTQLGGESSYNSPLHF

v_gene: TRBV25-1
j_gene: TRBJ2-1
CDR3aa: CASSGLAHNEQFF

v_gene: TRBV27
j_gene: TRBJ2-5
CDR3aa: CASSFSGGGETQYF

v_gene: TRBV4-1
j_gene: TRBJ1-2
CDR3aa: CASSQDTGSTGYTF

v_gene: TRBV25-1
j_gene: TRBJ2-3
CDR3aa: CASSDGRAAKADTQYF

v_gene: TRBV15
j_gene: TRBJ2-3
CDR3aa: CATSRSPSTDTQYF

v_gene: TRBV18
j_gene: TRBJ2-7
CDR3aa: CASSPYRQTPDYEQYF

v_gene: TRBV7-2
j_gene: TRBJ2-7
CDR3aa: CASSSRDSGEQYF

v_gene: TRBV11-3
j_gene: TRBJ2-7
CDR3aa: CASSPSGSYEQYF

v_gene: TRBV5-4
j_gene: .
CDR3aa: CASSKTGTRTYEQYF

v_gene: TRBV28
j_gene: TRBJ1-2
CDR3aa: CASSWAYGYTF

v_gene: TRBV2
j_gene: TRBJ2-3
CDR3aa: CASSPLQDTQYF

v_gene: TRBV5-4
j_gene: TRBJ1-3
CDR3aa: CASSLGGLFSGNTIYF